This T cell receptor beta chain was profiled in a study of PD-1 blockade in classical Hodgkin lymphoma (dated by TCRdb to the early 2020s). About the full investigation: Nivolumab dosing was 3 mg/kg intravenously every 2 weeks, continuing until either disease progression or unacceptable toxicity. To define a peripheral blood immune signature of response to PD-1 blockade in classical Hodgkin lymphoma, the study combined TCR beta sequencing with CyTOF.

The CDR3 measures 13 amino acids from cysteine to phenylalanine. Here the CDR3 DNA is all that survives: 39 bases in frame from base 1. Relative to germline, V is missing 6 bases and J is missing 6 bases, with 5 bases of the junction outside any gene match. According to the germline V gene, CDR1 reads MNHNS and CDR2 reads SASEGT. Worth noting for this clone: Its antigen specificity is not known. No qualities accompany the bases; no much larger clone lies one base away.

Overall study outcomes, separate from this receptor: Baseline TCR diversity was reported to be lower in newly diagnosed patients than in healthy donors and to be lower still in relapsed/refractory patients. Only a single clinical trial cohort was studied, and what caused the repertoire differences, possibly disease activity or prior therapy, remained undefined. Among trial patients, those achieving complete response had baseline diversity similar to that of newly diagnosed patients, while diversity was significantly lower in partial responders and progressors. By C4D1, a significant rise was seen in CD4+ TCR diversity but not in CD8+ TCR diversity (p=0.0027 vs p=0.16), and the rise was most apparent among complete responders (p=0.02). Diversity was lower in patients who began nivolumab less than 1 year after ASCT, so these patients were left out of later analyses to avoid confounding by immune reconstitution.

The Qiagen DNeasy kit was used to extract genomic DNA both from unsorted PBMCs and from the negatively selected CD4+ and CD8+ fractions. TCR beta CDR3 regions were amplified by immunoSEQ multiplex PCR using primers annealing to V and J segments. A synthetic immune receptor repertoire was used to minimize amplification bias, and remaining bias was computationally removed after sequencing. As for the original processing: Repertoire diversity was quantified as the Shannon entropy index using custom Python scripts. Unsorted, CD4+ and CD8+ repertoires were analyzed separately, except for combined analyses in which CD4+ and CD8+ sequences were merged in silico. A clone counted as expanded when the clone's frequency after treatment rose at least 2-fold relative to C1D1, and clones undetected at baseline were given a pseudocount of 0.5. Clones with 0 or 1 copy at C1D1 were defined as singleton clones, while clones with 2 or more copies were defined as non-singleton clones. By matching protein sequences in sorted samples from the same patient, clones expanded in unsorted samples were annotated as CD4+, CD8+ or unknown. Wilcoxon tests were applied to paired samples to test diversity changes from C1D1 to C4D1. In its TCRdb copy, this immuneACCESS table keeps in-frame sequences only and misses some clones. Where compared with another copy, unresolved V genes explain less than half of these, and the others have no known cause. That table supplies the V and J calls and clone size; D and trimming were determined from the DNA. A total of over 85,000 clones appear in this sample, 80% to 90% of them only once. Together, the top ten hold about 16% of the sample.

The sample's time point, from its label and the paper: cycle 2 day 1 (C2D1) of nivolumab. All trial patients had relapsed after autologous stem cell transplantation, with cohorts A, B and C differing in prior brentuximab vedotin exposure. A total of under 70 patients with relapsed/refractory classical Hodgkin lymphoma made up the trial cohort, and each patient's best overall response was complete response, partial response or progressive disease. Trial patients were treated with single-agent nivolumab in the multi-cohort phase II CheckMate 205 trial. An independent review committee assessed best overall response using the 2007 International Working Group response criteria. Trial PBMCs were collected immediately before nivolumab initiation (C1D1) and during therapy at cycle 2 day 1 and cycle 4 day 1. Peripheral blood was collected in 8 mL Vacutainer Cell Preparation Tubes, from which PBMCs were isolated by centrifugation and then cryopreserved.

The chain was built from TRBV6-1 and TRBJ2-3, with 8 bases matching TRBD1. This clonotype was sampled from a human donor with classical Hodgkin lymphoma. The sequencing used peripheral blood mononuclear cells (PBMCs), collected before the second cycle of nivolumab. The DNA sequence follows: TGTGCCAGCAGGGACAGGGCAGGCGATACGCAGTATTTT. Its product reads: CASRDRAGDTQYF.